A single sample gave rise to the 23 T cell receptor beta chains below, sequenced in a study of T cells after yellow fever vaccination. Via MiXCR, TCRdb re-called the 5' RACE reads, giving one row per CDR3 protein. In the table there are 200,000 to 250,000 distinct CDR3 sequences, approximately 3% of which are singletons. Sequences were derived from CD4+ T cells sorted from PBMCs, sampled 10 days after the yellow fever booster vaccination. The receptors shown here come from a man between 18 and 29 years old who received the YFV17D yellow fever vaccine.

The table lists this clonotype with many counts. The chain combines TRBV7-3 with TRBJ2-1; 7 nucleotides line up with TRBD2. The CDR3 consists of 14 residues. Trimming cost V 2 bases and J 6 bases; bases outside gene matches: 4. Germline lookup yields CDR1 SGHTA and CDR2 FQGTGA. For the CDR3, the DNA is TGTGCCAGCAGCTTACTAGCGGCGAGCAATGAGCAGTTCTTC. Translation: CASSLLAASNEQFF. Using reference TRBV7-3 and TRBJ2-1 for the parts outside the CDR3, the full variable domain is GAGVSQTPSNKVTEKGKYVELRCDPISGHTALYWYRQSLGQGPEFLIYFQGTGAADDSGLPNDRFFAVRPEGSVSTLKIQRTERGDSAVYLCASSLLAASNEQFFGPGTRLTVL.

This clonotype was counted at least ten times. The CDR3 DNA sequence: TGTGCCAGTAGTACTCCGGGAAGGGGATTCTACGAGCAGTACTTC. This encodes CASSTPGRGFYEQYF. This chain uses TRBV19 with TRBJ2-7, with D possibly being TRBD1 or TRBD2 (5 bases each). CDR1 is LNHDA, CDR2 SQIVND, per germline (reference sequence). Trimming took off 4 bases at V and 3 bases at J, with 16 bases between the two ends. The CDR3 consists of 15 residues. Full variable domain (outside the CDR3, taken from reference TRBV19 and TRBJ2-7): DGGITQSPKYLFRKEGQNVTLSCEQNLNHDAMYWYRQDPGQGLRLIYYSQIVNDFQKGDIAEGYSVSREKKESFPLTVTSAQKNPTAFYLCASSTPGRGFYEQYFGPGTRLTVT.

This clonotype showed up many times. CDR3 in DNA: TGCGCCAGCAGCTTCGCTGCGGGGGACCAAGAGACCCAGTACTTC. Translating gives CASSFAAGDQETQYF. The chain links TRBV5-1 to TRBJ2-5; TRBD2 matches at 7 bases. Germline CDR1 is SGHRS and CDR2 is YFSETQ. Trimming at V came to 2 bases and at J to 0 bases, leaving 4 bases not matched to a gene. The CDR3 consists of 15 residues.

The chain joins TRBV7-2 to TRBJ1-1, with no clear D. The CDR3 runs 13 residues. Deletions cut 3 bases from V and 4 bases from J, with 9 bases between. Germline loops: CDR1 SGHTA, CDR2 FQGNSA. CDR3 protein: CASSFQLATEAFF. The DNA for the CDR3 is TGTGCCAGCAGCTTTCAGTTGGCCACTGAAGCTTTCTTT. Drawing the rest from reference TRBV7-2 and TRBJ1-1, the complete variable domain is GAGVSQSPSNKVTEKGKDVELRCDPISGHTALYWYRQSLGQGLEFLIYFQGNSAPDKSGLPSDRFSAERTGGSVSTLTIQRTQQEDSAVYLCASSFQLATEAFFGQGTRLTVV.

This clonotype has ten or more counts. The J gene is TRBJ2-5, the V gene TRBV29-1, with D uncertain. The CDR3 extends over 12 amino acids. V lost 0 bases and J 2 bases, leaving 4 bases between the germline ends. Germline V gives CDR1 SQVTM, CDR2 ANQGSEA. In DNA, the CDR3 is TGCAGCGTTGAAGACAGTCAAGAGACCCAGTACTTC. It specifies CSVEDSQETQYF.

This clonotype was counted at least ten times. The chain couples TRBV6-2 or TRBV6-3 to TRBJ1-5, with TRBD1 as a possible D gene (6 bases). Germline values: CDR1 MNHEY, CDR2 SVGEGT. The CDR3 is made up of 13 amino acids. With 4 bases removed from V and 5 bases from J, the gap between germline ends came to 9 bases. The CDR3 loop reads CASSFSGDQPQHF. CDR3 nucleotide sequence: TGTGCCAGCAGTTTCTCAGGGGATCAGCCCCAGCATTTT.

The CDR3 protein is CAWSVMALQRLFF. The CDR3 DNA follows: TGTGCCTGGAGTGTAATGGCCTTACAGCGCCTGTTTTTT. This chain joins TRBV30 and TRBJ2-2; D not certain. This CDR3 comprises 13 residues. Trimming cost V 0 bases and J 14 bases, with 16 bases left between them. CDR1 is GTSNPN and CDR2 is SVGIG in the germline V gene (reference sequence).

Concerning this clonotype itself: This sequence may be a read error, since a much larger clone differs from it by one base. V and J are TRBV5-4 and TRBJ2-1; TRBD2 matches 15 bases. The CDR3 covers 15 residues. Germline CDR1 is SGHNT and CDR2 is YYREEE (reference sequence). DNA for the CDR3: TGTGCCAGCAGCTCGGGACTAGCGGGGGGAAGTGAGCAGTTATTC. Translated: CASSSGLAGGSEQLF.

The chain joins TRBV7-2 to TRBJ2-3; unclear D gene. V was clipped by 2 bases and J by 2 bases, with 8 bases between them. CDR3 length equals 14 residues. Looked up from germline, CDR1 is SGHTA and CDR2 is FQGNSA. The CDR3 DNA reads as TGTGCCAGCAGCTTATTCGTTATCACAGATACGCAGTATTTT. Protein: CASSLFVITDTQYF. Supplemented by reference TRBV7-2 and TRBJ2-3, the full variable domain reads GAGVSQSPSNKVTEKGKDVELRCDPISGHTALYWYRQSLGQGLEFLIYFQGNSAPDKSGLPSDRFSAERTGGSVSTLTIQRTQQEDSAVYLCASSLFVITDTQYFGPGTRLTVL.

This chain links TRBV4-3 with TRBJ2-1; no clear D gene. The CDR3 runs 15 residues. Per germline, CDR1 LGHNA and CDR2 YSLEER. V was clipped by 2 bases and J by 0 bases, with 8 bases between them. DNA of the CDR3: TGCGCCAGCAGCCAATTTGGTAGCTCCTACAATGAGCAGTTCTTC. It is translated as CASSQFGSSYNEQFF.

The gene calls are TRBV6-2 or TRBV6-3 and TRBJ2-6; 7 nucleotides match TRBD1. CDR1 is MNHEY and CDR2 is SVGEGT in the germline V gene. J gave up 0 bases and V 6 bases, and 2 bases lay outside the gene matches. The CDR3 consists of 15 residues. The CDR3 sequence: CASRGTVSGANVLTF. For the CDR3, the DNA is TGTGCCAGCAGGGGGACAGTCTCTGGGGCCAACGTCCTGACTTTC.

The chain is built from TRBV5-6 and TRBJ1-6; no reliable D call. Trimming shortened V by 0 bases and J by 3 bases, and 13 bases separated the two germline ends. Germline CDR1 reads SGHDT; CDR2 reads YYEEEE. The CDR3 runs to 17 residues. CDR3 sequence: CASSLVVTGIYNSPLHF. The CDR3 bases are TGTGCCAGCAGCTTGGTAGTAACCGGTATCTATAATTCACCCCTCCACTTT.

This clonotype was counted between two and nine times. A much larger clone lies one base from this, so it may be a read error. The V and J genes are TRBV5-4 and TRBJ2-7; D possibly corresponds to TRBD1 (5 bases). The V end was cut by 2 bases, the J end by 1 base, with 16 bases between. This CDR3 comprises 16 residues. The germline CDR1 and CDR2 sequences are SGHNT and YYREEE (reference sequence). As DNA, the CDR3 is TGTGCCAGCAGCTTTGGGATTGACAGCCCATCCTACGAGCAGTACTTC. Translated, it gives CASSFGIDSPSYEQYF.

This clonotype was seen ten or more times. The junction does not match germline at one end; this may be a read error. CDR3 sequence (DNA): TGTGCCAGCGGTGATCTGGGACTAGCGGGGGCCGCTAGGTACTTC. It yields the protein CASGDLGLAGAARYF. The V call is TRBV12-3 or TRBV12-4, the J call TRBJ2-1, with 14 bases that match TRBD2. CDR3 length equals 15 residues.

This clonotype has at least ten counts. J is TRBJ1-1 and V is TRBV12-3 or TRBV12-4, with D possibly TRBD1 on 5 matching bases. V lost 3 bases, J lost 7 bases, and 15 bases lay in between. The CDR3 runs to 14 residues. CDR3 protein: CASSLIGPQGEAFF. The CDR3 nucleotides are TGTGCCAGCAGTTTGATAGGACCTCAGGGTGAAGCTTTCTTT.

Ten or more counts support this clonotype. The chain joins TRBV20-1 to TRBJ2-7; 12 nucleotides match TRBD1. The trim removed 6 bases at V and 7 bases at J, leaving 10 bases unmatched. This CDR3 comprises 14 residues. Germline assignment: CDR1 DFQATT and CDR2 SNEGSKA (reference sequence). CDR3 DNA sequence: TGCAGTGCGCGTCCCGGGACAGGGGGCCGAGAGCAGTACTTC. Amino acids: CSARPGTGGREQYF.

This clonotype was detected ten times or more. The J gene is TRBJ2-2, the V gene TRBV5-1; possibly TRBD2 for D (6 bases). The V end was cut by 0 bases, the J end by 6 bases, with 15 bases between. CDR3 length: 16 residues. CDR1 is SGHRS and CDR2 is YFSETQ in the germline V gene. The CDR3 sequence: CASSLAGTSPPGELFF. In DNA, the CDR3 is TGCGCCAGCAGCTTGGCCGGGACTTCGCCCCCCGGGGAGCTGTTTTTT.

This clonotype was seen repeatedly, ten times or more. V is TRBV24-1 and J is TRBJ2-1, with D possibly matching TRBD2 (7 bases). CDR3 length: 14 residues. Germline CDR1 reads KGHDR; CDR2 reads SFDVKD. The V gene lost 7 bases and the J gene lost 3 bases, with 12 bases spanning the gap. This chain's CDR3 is CATSRAGHYNEQFF. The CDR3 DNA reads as TGTGCCACCAGCAGAGCGGGACACTACAATGAGCAGTTCTTC.

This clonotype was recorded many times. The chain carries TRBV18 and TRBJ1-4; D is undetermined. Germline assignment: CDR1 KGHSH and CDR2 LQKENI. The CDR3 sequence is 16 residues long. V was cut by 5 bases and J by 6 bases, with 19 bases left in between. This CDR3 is CASSSIRGKGDEKLFF. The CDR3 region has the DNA TGTGCCAGCTCATCCATCCGAGGCAAGGGTGATGAAAAACTGTTTTTT.

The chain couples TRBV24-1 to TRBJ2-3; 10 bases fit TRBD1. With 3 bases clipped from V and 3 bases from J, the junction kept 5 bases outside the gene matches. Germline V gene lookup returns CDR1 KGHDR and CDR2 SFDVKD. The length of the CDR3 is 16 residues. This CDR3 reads CATSDRTGGGTDTQYF. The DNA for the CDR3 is TGTGCCACCAGTGATAGGACAGGGGGTGGGACAGATACGCAGTATTTT.

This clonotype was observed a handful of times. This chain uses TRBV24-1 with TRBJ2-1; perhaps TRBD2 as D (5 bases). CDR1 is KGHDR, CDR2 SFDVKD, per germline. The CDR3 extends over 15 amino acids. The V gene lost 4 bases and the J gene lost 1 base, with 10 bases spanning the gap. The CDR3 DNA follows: TGTGCCACCAGTGAATCGGGGTTGTCCTACAATGAGCAGTTCTTC. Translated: CATSESGLSYNEQFF.

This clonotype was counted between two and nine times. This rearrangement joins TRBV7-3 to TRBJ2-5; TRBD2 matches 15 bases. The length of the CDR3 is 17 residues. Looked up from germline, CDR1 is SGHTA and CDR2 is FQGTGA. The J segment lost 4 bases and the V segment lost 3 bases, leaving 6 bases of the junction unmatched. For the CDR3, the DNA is TGTGCCAGCAGCTTGACCGGGACTAGCGGGGGGCGAGAGACCCAGTACTTC. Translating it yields CASSLTGTSGGRETQYF. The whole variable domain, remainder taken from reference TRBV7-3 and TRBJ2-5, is GAGVSQTPSNKVTEKGKYVELRCDPISGHTALYWYRQSLGQGPEFLIYFQGTGAADDSGLPNDRFFAVRPEGSVSTLKIQRTERGDSAVYLCASSLTGTSGGRETQYFGPGTRLLVL.

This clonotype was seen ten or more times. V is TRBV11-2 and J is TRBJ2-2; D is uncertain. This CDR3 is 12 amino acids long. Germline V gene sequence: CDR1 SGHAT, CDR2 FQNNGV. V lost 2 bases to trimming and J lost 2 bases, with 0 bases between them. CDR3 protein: CASSLNTGELFF. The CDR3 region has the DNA TGTGCCAGCAGCTTAAACACCGGGGAGCTGTTTTTT.